This T cell receptor beta chain was sequenced for a study of blood T cells in healthy people across ages (dated by TCRdb to about 2015). Notes on the research overall: In model experiments, roughly one uniquely barcoded TCR beta cDNA molecule per two T cells was captured by template switching. To avoid experimental bias, donors of different ages were distributed randomly across sequencing lanes. For two donors (one aged 18 to 29 and one aged 80 or older), the study analyzed two additional independent replicas of 1 million unique cDNA reads from the same blood draw. The donors were divided into four age groups: young (average about 16 years), middle-aged (about 41), aged (roughly 66) and long-lived (nearly 85). Age-related changes in TCR beta repertoire diversity were measured in the study by deep sequencing normalized with unique cDNA molecular identifiers. What the research found in general, with its limitations: Bulk unsorted PBMC profiling prevented conclusive comparison of naive and antigen-experienced compartments. Observed TCR beta diversity per million T cells fell roughly linearly with age, and a significant reduction was already apparent by age around 40. Compared with the aged group, the long-lived group had more naive CD4+ T cells, fewer expanded clones and increased TCR diversity, suggesting age selection. The percentage of naive T cells measured by flow cytometry correlated strongly with observed TCR beta diversity. Estimates of total diversity based on one million sequenced T cells were regarded as lower bounds and as underestimates. Because donor CMV infection status was unknown, age-related changes in expanded clonotypes were potentially confounded.

The germline V gene supplies CDR1 MGHRA and CDR2 YSYEKL. V was cut back by 2 bases and J by 6 bases, leaving a gap of 11 bases between them. Measured from the cysteine to the phenylalanine, the CDR3 is 14 residues long. Left in the record is the CDR3 DNA by itself, 42 bases read in frame from the first base. Donors were 39 systemically healthy Caucasian individuals from Russia aged roughly 6 to 90 years. About 10 milliliters of peripheral blood were drawn from each donor into EDTA-treated Vacutainer tubes. Ficoll-Paque density-gradient centrifugation was used to isolate PBMCs, with at least 7 million obtained per sample. Trizol reagent was used to extract total RNA from PBMCs, with at least 5.5 micrograms per sample. Naive CD45RAhigh/CD27high T cell percentages were measured by flow cytometry on a PBMC aliquot from every donor. There are a few counts of this clonotype. Its antigen has not been determined. No much larger clone exists at a distance of one base, and base qualities are not known.

The protocol used for the library was 5' RACE. TCRdb names Illumina HiSeq 2500 as the instrument used. The second PCR ran for about 7 to 11 cycles and used a J-beta primer mix along with a sample-barcoded 5' primer. A template-switch 5' adaptor carrying 12 random nucleotides introduced a unique molecular identifier onto each TCR beta cDNA molecule. Each sample yielded at least 3 million CDR3-containing paired-end reads. All of the RNA was converted into first-strand cDNA using the Mint cDNA synthesis kit, with a TRBC-specific oligonucleotide serving as the primer. All cDNA was treated with uracil-DNA glycosylase and then went through a first 18-cycle PCR with the universal primers M1SS and BC2_uni_R. In the source study's methods: For normalization, 1 million high-quality reads, each with a distinct molecular identifier, were randomly selected from each sample. Instead of being binned into consensus sequences, reads that shared molecular identifiers were thrown out. MiTCR, run with a Q25 quality threshold and the strictest error-elimination algorithm, handled CDR3 identification, clonotype clustering and error correction. A nonparametric unseen species model with Euler transformation was used to estimate a lower bound on total TCR beta diversity. TCRdb reanalyzed the raw reads on its own, using fastp at Q25 for trimming and MiXCR for clone calling, and kept in-frame beta chains. Identical CDR3 protein sequences are pooled into one entry, listed with their most common genes and DNA. The V and J calls here are based on TCRdb, not the publication. The sample yields hundreds of thousands of distinct CDR3 sequences; around 50% were counted once. Roughly 25% of the sample lies in the top ten.

The clonotype comes from a man between 40 and 49 years old in good health. The chain is made from TRBV4-1 and TRBJ2-1; TRBD2 might be the D gene, on 5 matching bases. Sequenced sample: blood. CDR3 reads: CASSQLGRSNEQFF. At the DNA level, the sequence is TGCGCCAGCAGCCAATTGGGGAGATCCAATGAGCAGTTCTTC.